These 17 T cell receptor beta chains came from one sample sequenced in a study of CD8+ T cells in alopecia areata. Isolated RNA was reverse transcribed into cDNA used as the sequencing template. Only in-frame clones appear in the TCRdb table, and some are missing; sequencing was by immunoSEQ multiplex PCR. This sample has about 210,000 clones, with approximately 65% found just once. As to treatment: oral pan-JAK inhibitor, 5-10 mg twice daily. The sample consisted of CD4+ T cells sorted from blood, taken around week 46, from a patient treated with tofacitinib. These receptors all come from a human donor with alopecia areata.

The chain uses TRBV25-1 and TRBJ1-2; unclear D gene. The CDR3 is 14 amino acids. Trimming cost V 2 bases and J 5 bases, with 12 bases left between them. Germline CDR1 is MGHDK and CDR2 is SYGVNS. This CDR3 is CASSETALGYGYTF. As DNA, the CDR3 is TGTGCCAGCAGTGAAACAGCCCTAGGGTATGGCTACACCTTC.

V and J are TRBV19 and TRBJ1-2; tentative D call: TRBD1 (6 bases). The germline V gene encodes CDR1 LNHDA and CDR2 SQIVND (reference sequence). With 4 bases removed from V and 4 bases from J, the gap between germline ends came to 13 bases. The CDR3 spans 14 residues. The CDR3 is CASSTTGSSYGYTF. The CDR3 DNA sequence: TGTGCCAGTAGTACCACAGGGAGTAGCTATGGCTACACCTTC.

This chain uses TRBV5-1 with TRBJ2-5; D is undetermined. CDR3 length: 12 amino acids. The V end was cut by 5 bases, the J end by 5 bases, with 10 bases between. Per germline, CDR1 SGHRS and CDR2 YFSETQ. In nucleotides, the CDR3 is TGCGCCAGCAGGAGGACCCGGGAGACCCAGTACTTC. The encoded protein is CASRRTRETQYF.

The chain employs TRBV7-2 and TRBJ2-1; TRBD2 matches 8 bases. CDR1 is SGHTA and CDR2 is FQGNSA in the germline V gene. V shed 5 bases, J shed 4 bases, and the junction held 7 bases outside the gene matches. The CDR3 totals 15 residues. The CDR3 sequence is CASSVSGDPYNEQFF. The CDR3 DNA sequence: TGTGCCAGCAGCGTTAGCGGGGACCCTTACAATGAGCAGTTCTTC.

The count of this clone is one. In DNA form, the CDR3 reads TGTGCCACCAGCAGAGCAGGCCTCCGGGGGGCTTTCTTT. It codes for CATSRAGLRGAFF. The chain links TRBV15 to TRBJ1-1; TRBD1 is a possible D gene (5 bases). This CDR3 spans 13 amino acids. Germline V gives CDR1 LNHNV, CDR2 YYDKDF (reference sequence). V shed 1 base and J shed 11 bases, with 14 bases lying between them.

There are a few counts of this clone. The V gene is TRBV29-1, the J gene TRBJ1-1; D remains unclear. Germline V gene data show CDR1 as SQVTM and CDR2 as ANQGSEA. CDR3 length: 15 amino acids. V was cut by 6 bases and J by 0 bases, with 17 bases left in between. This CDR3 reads CSVGRHGTMNTEAFF. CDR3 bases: TGCAGCGTCGGCCGACATGGTACCATGAACACTGAAGCTTTCTTT. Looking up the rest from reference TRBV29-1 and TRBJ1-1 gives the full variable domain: SAVISQKPSRDICQRGTSLTIQCQVDSQVTMMFWYRQQPGQSLTLIATANQGSEATYESGFVIDKFPISRPNLTFSTLTVSNMSPEDSSIYLCSVGRHGTMNTEAFFGQGTRLTVV.

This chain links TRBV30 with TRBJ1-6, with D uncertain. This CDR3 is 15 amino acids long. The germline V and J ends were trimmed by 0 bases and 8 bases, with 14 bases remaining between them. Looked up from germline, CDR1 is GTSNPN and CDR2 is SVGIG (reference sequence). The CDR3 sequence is CAWSVSFRMDSPLHF. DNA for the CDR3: TGTGCCTGGAGTGTATCCTTCAGGATGGATTCACCCCTCCACTTT.

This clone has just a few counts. CDR3 loop: CSVVQHGLSGANVLTF. The CDR3 nucleotides are TGCAGCGTTGTCCAGCATGGTTTGTCTGGGGCCAACGTCCTGACTTTC. The V and J genes are TRBV29-1 and TRBJ2-6; D not certain. This CDR3 spans 16 amino acids. Germline V gene sequence: CDR1 SQVTM, CDR2 ANQGSEA. V lost 4 bases to trimming and J lost 1 base, with 14 bases between them.

CDR3 sequence: CSVGQAQAYGYTF. The CDR3 DNA is TGCAGCGTTGGACAGGCACAGGCTTACGGCTACACCTTC. The chain has TRBV29-1 and TRBJ1-2, with D possibly matching TRBD1 (6 bases). The ends were cut back, 4 bases at V and 8 bases at J, with 17 bases in the middle. The germline CDR1 and CDR2 sequences are SQVTM and ANQGSEA. The CDR3 loop spans 13 amino acids.

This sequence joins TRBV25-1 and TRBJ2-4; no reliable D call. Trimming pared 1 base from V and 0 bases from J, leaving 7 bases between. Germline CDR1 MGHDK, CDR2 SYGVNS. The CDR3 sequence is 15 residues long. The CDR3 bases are TGTGCCAGCAGTGAATCAAGGCTAGCCAAAAACATTCAGTACTTC. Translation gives CASSESRLAKNIQYF.

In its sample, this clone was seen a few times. CDR3 region: CSVDLGSGALVDTQYF. The CDR3 region has the DNA TGCAGCGTTGATTTGGGCAGCGGGGCGTTGGTAGATACGCAGTATTTT. This rearrangement joins TRBV29-1 to TRBJ2-3, with 7 bases identical to TRBD2. The J segment lost 5 bases and the V segment lost 3 bases, leaving 14 bases of the junction unmatched. The germline gives CDR1 SQVTM, CDR2 ANQGSEA. This CDR3 contains 16 residues.

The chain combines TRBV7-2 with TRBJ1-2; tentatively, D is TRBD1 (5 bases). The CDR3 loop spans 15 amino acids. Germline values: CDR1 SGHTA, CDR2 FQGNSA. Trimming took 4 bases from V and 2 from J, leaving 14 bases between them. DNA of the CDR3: TGTGCCAGCAGCTCCATGGGGCAATCGAACTATGGCTACACCTTC. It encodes CASSSMGQSNYGYTF.

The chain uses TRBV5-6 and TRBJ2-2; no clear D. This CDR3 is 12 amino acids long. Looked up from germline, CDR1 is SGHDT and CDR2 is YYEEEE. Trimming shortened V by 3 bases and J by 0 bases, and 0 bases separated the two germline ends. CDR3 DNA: TGTGCCAGCAGCTCGAACACCGGGGAGCTGTTTTTT. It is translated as CASSSNTGELFF.

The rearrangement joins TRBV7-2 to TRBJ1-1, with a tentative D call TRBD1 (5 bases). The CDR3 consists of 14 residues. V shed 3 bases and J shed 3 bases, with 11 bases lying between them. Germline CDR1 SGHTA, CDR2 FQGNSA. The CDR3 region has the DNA TGTGCCAGCAGCTTCAATATGGGGGACACTGAAGCTTTCTTT. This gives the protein CASSFNMGDTEAFF. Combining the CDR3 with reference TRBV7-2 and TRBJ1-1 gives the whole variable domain GAGVSQSPSNKVTEKGKDVELRCDPISGHTALYWYRQSLGQGLEFLIYFQGNSAPDKSGLPSDRFSAERTGGSVSTLTIQRTQQEDSAVYLCASSFNMGDTEAFFGQGTRLTVV.

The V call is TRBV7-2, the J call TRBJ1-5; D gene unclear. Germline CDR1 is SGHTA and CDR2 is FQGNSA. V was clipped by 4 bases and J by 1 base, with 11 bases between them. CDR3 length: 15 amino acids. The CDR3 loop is CASSSPGMSNQPQHF. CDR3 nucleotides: TGTGCCAGCAGCTCCCCCGGGATGAGCAATCAGCCCCAGCATTTT. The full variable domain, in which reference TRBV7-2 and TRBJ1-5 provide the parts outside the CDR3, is GAGVSQSPSNKVTEKGKDVELRCDPISGHTALYWYRQSLGQGLEFLIYFQGNSAPDKSGLPSDRFSAERTGGSVSTLTIQRTQQEDSAVYLCASSSPGMSNQPQHFGDGTRLSIL.

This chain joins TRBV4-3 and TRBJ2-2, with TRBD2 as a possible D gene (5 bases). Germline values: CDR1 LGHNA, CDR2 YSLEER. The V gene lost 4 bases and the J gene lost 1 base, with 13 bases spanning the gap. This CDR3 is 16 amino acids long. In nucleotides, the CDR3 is TGCGCCAGCAGCCCGCGGATAGGAGGGAACACCGGGGAGCTGTTTTTT. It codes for CASSPRIGGNTGELFF.

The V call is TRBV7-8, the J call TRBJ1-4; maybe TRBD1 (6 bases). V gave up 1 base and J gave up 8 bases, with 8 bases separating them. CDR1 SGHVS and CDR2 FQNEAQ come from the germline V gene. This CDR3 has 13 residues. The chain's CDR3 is CASSLDQGEKLFF. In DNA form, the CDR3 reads TGTGCCAGCAGCTTAGATCAGGGGGAAAAACTGTTTTTT.